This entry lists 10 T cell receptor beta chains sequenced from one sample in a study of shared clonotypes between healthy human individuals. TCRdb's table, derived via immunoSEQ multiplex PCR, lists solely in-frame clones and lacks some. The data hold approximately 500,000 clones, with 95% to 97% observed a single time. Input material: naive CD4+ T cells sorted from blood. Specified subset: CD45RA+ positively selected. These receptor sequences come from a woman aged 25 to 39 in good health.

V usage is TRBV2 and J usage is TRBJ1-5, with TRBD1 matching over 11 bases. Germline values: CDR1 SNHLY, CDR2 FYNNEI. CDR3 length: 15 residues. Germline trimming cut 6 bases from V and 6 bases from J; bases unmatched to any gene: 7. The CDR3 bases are TGTGCCAGCAGCGCCGGGACAGGGGGTAGTCAGCCCCAGCATTTT. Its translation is CASSAGTGGSQPQHF.

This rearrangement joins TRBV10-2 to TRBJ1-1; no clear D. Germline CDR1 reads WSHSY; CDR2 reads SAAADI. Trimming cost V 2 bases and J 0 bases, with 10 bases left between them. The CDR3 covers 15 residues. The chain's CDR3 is CASSEKAPMNTEAFF. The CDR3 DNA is TGCGCCAGCAGTGAGAAGGCACCCATGAACACTGAAGCTTTCTTT.

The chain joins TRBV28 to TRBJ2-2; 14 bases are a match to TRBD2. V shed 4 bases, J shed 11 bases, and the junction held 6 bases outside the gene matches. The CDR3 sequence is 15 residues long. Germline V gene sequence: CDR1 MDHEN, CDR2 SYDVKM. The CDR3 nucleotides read TGTGCCAGCAGTTCAGGGACTAGCGGGAGTCGAGAGCTGTTTTTT. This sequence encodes CASSSGTSGSRELFF.

CDR3 amino acids: CASSWPGGGYRYEQYF. DNA of the CDR3: TGTGCCAGCAGCTGGCCGGGGGGAGGATACAGATACGAGCAGTACTTC. The rearrangement uses TRBV5-5 and TRBJ2-7; TRBD2 agrees at 7 bases. Germline loops: CDR1 SGHKS, CDR2 YYEKEE (reference sequence). This CDR3 spans 16 amino acids. V was pared by 3 bases and J by 4 bases, with 13 bases of the junction left unmatched.

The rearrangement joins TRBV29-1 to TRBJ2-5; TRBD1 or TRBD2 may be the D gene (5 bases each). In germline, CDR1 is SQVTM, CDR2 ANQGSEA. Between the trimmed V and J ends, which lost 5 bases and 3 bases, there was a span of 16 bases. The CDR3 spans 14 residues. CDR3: CSVPRGRGEETQYF. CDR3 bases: TGCAGCGTTCCCCGTGGCAGAGGGGAAGAGACCCAGTACTTC.

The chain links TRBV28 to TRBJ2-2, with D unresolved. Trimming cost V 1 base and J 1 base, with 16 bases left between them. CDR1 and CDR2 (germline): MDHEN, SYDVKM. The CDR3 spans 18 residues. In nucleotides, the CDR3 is TGTGCCAGCAGTTTATCTCCACTGGCAGGTGTGAACACCGGGGAGCTGTTTTTT. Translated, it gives CASSLSPLAGVNTGELFF.

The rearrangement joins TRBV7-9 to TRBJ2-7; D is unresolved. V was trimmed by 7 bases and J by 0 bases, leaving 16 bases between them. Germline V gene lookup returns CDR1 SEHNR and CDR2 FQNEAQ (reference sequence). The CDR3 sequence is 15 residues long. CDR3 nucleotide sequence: TGTGCCAGCACCTCTGGTGGCCTGAGCTCCTACGAGCAGTACTTC. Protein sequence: CASTSGGLSSYEQYF.

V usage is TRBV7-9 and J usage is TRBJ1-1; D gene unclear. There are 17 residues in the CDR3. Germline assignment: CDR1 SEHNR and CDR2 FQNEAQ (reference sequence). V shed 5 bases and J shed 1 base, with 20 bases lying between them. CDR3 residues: CASSDQHAAIRNTEAFF. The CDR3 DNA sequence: TGTGCCAGCAGCGATCAGCACGCTGCAATTAGGAACACTGAAGCTTTCTTT.

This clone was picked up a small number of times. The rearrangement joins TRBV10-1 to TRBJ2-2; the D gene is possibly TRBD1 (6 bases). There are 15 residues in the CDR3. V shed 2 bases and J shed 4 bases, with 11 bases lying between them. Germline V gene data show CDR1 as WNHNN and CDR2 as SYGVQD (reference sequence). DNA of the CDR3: TGCGCCAGCAGTGAGGCAGGGGCGAGCACCGGGGAGCTGTTTTTT. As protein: CASSEAGASTGELFF.

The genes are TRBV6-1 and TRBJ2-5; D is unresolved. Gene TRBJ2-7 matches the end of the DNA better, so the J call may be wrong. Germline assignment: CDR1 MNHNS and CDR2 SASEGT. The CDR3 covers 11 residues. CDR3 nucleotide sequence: TGTGCCAGCAGCCACTCCTACGAGCAGTACTTC. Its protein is CASSHSYEQYF.